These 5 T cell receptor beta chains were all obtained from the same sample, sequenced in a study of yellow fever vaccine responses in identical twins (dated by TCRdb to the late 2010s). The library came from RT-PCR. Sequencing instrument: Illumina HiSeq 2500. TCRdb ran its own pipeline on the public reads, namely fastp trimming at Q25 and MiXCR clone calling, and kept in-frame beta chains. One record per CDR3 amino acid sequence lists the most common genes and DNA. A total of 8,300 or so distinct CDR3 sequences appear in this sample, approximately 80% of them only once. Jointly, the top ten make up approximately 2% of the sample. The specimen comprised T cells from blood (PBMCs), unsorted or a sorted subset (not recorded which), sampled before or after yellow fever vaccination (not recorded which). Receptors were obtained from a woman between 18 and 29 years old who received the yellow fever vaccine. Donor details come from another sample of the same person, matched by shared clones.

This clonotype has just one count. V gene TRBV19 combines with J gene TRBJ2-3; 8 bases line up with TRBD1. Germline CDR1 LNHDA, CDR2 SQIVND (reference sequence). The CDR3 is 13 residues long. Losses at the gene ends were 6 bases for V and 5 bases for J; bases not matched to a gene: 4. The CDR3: CASRWTGLDTQYF. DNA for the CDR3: TGTGCCAGTAGGTGGACAGGGCTAGATACGCAGTATTTT. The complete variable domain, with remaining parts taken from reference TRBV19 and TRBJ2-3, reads DGGITQSPKYLFRKEGQNVTLSCEQNLNHDAMYWYRQDPGQGLRLIYYSQIVNDFQKGDIAEGYSVSREKKESFPLTVTSAQKNPTAFYLCASRWTGLDTQYFGPGTRLTVL.

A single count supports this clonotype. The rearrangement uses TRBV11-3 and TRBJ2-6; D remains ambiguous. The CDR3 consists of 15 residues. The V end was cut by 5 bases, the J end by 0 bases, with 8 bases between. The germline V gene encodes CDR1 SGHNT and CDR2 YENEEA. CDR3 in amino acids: CASSQGPSGANVLTF. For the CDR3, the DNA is TGTGCCAGCAGCCAAGGCCCCTCTGGGGCCAACGTCCTGACTTTC.

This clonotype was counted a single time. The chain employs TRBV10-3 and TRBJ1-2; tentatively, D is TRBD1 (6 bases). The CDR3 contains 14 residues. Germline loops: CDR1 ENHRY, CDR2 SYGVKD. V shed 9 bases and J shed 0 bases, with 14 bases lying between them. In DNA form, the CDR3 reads TGTGCCATACAGGACAGTCAAGCTAACTATGGCTACACCTTC. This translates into CAIQDSQANYGYTF.

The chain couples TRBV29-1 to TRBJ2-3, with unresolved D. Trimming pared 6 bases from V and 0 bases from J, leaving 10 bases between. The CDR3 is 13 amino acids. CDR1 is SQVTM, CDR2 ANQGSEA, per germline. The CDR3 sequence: CSVTTRSTDTQYF. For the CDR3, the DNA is TGCAGCGTCACTACACGAAGCACAGATACGCAGTATTTT.

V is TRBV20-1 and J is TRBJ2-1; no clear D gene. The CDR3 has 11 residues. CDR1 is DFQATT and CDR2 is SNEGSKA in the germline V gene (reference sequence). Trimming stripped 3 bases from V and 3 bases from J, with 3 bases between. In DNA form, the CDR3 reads TGCAGTGCTAGTAACTACAATGAGCAGTTCTTC. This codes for CSASNYNEQFF.